This is a list of T cell receptor beta chains from one sample in a study of graft-versus-host responses after intestinal transplantation. Profiling relied on immunoSEQ multiplex PCR, and the TCRdb table lists in-frame clones only, not all of them. The table has 20,000 or so clones, 86% seen once; the top ten hold under 60%. This specimen was bone marrow, taken roughly 130 days after transplant. The receptors originated from a human patient who received an intestinal transplant, so some T cells may come from the graft donor. The CDR3 runs from the conserved cysteine through the conserved F or W. Fields, in order: J gene, V gene, CDR3 protein.

TRBJ2-7 | TRBV18 | CASSPLFLRGQGTYEQYF
TRBJ1-4 | TRBV29-1 | CSVAAALSEKLFF
TRBJ2-5 | TRBV30 | CAWSVVEETQYF
TRBJ1-2 | TRBV6-1 | CASSPGGVGIGYTF
TRBJ1-1 | TRBV19 | CASRLSLNTEAFF
TRBJ2-1 | TRBV7-8 | CASSFPGGLYNNEQFF
TRBJ1-1 | TRBV28 | CASSLDGDTEAFF
TRBJ2-7 | TRBV14 | CASSEATIYYEQYF
TRBJ2-5 | TRBV18 | CASSPETELETQYF
TRBJ2-1 | TRBV11-3 | CASSGGGDEQFF
TRBJ1-3 | TRBV2 | CASTPLQGGGNTIYF
TRBJ2-7 | TRBV6-6 | CASSPITLAEQYF
TRBJ2-2 | TRBV7-7 | CASSSREAGELFF
TRBJ2-3 | TRBV19 | CASSIAGGRTDTQYF
TRBJ2-7 | TRBV7-6 | CASSALLGLYEQYF
TRBJ1-2 | TRBV30 | CASPGQGSGYTF
TRBJ1-1 | TRBV30 | CAWTRGQNEAFF
TRBJ2-7 | TRBV11-3 | CASSLAYEQYF
TRBJ2-3 | TRBV6-1 | CASSEARLAGADTQYF
TRBJ2-1 | TRBV5-1 | CASSLGLRRTSYNEQFF
TRBJ2-2 | TRBV19 | CASSIPGTTGELFF
TRBJ1-4 | TRBV9 | CASSPRWDRNNEKLFF
TRBJ1-4 | TRBV27 | CASSLYRSNEKLFF
TRBJ2-2 | TRBV9 | CASSVGTGELFF
TRBJ2-3 | TRBV4-1 | CASSQDPGLTDTQYF
TRBJ1-3 | TRBV6-5 | CASRAGGSGNTIYF
TRBJ1-1 | TRBV5-4 | CASSLAGVGKRTEAFF
TRBJ2-3 | TRBV9 | CASSVEGRITDTQYF
TRBJ2-7 | TRBV6-5 | CASSEYEQYF
TRBJ2-1 | TRBV27 | CVSSPGRGHEQFF
TRBJ1-1 | TRBV30 | CAWRSGRENTEAFF
TRBJ2-1 | TRBV19 | CASTRSFSDNEQFF
TRBJ2-2 | TRBV4-1 | CASSQDLAGGTGELFF
TRBJ1-3 | TRBV18 | CASSSSREIGNTIYF
TRBJ2-3 | TRBV7-3 | CASSLRTGWSTDTQYF
TRBJ1-4 | TRBV6-8 | CASNRPPTNEKLFF
TRBJ1-5 | TRBV18 | CASSPRGTGSLDNQPQHF
TRBJ2-5 | TRBV4-1 | CASSQAGGLQETQYF
TRBJ2-1 | TRBV5-1 | CASSSGTSVYSEQFF
TRBJ2-3 | TRBV7-3 | CASSLRGRVSDTQYF
TRBJ2-1 | TRBV5-4 | CASSFTQGVIDEQFF
TRBJ2-7 | TRBV4-1 | CASSPIPRREQYF
TRBJ2-1 | TRBV19 | CASSRNTYNEQFF
TRBJ2-7 | TRBV9 | CASSDQPGTPSYEQYF
TRBJ2-2 | TRBV7-9 | CASSLNTGELFF
TRBJ1-1 | TRBV30 | CAWSAGLGNTEAFF
TRBJ1-4 | TRBV19 | CASRRGTNEKLFF
TRBJ2-7 | TRBV19 | CASSPNWSSYEQYF